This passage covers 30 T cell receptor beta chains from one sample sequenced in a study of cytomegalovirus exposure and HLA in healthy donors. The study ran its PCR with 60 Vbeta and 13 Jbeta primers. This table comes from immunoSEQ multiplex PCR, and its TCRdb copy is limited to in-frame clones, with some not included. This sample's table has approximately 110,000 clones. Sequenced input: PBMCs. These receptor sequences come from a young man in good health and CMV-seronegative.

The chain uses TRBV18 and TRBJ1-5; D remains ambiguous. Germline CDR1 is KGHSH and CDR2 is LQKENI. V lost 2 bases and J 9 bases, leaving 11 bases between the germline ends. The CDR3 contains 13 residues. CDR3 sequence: CASSPNPPGPQHF. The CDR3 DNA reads TGTGCCAGCTCACCAAATCCCCCGGGGCCCCAGCATTTT.

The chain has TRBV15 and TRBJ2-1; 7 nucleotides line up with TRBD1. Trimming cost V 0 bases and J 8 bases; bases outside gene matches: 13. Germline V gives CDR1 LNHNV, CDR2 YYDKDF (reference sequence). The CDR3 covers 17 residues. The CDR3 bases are TGTGCCACCAGCAGAGATCAGACGAGGGGGCCTCAGGATGAGCAGTTCTTC. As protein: CATSRDQTRGPQDEQFF.

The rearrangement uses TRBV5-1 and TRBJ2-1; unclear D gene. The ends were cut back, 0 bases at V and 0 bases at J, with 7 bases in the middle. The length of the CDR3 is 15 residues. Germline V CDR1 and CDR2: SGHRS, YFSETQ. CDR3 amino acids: CASSLGVSSYNEQFF. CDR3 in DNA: TGCGCCAGCAGCTTGGGTGTGAGCTCCTACAATGAGCAGTTCTTC. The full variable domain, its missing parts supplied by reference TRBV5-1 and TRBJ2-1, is KAGVTQTPRYLIKTRGQQVTLSCSPISGHRSVSWYQQTPGQGLQFLFEYFSETQRNKGNFPGRFSGRQFSNSRSEMNVSTLELGDSALYLCASSLGVSSYNEQFFGPGTRLTVL.

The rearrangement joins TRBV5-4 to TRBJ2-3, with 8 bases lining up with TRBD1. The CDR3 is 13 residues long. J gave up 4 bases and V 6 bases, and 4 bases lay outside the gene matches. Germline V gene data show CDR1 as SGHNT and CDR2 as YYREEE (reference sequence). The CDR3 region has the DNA TGTGCCAGCATCACGACAGGGGCAGATACGCAGTATTTT. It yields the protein CASITTGADTQYF.

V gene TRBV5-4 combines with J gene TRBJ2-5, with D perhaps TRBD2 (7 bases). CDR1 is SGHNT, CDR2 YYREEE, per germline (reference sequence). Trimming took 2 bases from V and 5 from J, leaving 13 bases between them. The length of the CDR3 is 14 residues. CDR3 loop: CASSFYGGGETQYF. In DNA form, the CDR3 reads TGTGCCAGCAGCTTTTATGGGGGGGGCGAGACCCAGTACTTC.

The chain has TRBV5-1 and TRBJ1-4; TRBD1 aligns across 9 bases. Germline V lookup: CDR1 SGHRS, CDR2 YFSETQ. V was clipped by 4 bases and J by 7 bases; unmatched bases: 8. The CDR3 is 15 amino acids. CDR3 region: CASSPLTGGSEKLFF. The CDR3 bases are TGCGCCAGCAGCCCTCTGACAGGGGGGTCTGAAAAACTGTTTTTT.

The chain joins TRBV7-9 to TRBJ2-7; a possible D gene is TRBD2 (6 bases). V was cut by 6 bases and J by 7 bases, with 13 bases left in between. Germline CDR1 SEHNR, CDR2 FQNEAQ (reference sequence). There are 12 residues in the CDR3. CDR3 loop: CASSWVAGEQYF. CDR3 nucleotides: TGTGCCAGCAGTTGGGTGGCGGGGGAGCAGTACTTC.

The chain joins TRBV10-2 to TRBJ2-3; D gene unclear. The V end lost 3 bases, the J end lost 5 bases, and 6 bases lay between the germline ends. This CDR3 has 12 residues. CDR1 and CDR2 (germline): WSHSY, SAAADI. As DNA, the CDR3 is TGCGCCAGCAGTGACTCGAGAGATACGCAGTATTTT. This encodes CASSDSRDTQYF.

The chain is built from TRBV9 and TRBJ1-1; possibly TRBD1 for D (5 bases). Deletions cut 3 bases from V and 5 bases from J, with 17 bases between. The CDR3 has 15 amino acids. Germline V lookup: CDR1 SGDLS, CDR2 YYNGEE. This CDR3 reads CASSAVERGRTEAFF. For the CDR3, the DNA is TGTGCCAGCAGCGCCGTCGAACGGGGGAGAACTGAAGCTTTCTTT.

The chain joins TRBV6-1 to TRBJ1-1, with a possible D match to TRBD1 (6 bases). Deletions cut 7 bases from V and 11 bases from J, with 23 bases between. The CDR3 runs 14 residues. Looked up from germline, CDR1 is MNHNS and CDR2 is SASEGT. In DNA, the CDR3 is TGTGCCAGCACCTCCTCGGGGGGGCCCCTGGGTGCTTTCTTT. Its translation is CASTSSGGPLGAFF.

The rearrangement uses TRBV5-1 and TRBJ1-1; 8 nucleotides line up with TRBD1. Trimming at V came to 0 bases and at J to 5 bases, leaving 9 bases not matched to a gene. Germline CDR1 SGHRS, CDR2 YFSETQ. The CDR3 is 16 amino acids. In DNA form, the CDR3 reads TGCGCCAGCAGCTTGGGGACAGGGAAGTCGGTAACTGAAGCTTTCTTT. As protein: CASSLGTGKSVTEAFF.

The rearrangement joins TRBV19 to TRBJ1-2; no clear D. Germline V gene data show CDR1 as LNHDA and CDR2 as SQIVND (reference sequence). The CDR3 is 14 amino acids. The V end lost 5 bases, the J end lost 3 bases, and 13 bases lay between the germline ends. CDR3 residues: CASSFKSSDYGYTF. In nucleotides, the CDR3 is TGTGCCAGTAGTTTTAAATCGTCCGACTATGGCTACACCTTC. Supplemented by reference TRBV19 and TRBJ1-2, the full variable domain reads DGGITQSPKYLFRKEGQNVTLSCEQNLNHDAMYWYRQDPGQGLRLIYYSQIVNDFQKGDIAEGYSVSREKKESFPLTVTSAQKNPTAFYLCASSFKSSDYGYTFGSGTRLTVV.

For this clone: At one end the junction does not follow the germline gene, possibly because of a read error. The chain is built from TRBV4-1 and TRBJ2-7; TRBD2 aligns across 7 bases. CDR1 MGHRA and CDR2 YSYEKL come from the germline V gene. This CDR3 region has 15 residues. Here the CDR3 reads CASSQEDQGDYAQYF. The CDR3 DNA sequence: TGCGCCAGCAGCCAAGAGGACCAAGGGGACTACGCGCAGTACTTC.

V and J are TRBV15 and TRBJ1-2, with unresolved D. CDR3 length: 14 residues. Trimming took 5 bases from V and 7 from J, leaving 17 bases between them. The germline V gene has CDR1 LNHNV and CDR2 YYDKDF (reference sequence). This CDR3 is CATSPYQSPSGYTF. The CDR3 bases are TGTGCCACCAGCCCGTACCAGTCCCCTTCTGGCTACACCTTC. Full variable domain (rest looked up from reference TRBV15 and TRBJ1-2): DAMVIQNPRYQVTQFGKPVTLSCSQTLNHNVMYWYQQKSSQAPKLLFHYYDKDFNNEADTPDNFQSRRPNTSFCFLDIRSPGLGDTAMYLCATSPYQSPSGYTFGSGTRLTVV.

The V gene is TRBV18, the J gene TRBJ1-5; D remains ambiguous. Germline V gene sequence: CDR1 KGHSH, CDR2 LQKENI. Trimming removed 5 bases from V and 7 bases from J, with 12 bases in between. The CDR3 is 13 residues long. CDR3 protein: CASSGGLGQPQHF. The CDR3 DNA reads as TGTGCCAGCTCAGGAGGTTTGGGCCAGCCCCAGCATTTT.

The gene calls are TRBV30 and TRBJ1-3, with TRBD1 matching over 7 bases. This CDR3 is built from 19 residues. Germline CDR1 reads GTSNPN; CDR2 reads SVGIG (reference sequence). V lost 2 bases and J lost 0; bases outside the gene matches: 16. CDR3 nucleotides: TGTGCCTGGAGTTCGGGACAGTTCATTGGGGAGAGCTCTGGAAACACCATATATTTT. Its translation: CAWSSGQFIGESSGNTIYF.

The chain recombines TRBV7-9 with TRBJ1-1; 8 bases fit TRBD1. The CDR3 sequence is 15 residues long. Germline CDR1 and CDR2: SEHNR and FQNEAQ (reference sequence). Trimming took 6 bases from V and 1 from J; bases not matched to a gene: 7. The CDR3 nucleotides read TGTGCCAGCAGTTACGGTGGACAGGGGAACACTGAAGCTTTCTTT. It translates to CASSYGGQGNTEAFF.

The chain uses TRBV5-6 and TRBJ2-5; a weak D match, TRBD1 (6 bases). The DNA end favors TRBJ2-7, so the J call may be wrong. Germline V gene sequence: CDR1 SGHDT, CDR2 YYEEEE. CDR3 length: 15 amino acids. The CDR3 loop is CASSPTGFSDYEQYF. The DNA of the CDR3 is TGTGCCAGCAGCCCTACAGGGTTCAGTGACTACGAGCAGTACTTC.

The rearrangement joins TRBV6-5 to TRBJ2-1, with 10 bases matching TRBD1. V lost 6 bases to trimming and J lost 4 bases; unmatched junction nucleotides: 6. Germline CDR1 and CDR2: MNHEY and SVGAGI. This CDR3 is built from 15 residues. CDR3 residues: CASSRSGQGYNEQFF. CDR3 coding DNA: TGTGCCAGCAGCCGCTCGGGACAGGGGTACAATGAGCAGTTCTTC.

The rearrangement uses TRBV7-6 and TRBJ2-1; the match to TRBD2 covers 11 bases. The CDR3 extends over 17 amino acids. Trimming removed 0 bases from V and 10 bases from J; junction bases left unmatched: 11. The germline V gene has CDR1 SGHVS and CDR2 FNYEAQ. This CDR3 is CASSLALAGGPLLEQFF. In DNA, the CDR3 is TGTGCCAGCAGCTTAGCCCTAGCGGGGGGCCCTCTGCTCGAGCAGTTCTTC.

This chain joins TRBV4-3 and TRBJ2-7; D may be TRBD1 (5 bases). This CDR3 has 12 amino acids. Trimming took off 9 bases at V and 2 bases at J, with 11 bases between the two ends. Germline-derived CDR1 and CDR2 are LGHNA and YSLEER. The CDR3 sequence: CARRPGTYEQYF. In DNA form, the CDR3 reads TGCGCCAGGAGACCAGGGACCTACGAGCAGTACTTC.

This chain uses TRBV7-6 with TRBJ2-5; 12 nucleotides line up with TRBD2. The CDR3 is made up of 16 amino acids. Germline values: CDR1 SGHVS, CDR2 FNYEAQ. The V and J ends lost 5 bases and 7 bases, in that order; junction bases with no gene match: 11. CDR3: CASSPETSGGPRTQYF. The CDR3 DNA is TGTGCCAGCAGCCCAGAGACTAGCGGGGGACCGCGGACCCAGTACTTC.

The CDR3 DNA reads as TGTGCCAGCAGTCGACAGGGTTTGGGCGAGCAGTACTTC. Its protein product is CASSRQGLGEQYF. The rearrangement uses TRBV6-5 and TRBJ2-7; the match to TRBD1 covers 7 bases. CDR3 length: 13 residues. Germline trimming cut 5 bases from V and 6 bases from J; bases unmatched to any gene: 7. Germline V gives CDR1 MNHEY, CDR2 SVGAGI.

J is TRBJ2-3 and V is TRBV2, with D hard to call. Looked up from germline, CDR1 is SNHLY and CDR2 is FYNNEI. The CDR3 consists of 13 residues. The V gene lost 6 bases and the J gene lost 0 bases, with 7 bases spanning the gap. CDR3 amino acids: CASRSLSTDTQYF. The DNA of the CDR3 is TGTGCCAGCAGGAGCCTCAGCACAGATACGCAGTATTTT.

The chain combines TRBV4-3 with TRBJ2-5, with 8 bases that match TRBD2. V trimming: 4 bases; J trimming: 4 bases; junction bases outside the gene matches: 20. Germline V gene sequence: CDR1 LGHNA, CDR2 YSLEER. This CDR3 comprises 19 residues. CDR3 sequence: CASSLQLSGGELVRETQYF. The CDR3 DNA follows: TGCGCCAGCAGCCTCCAATTGTCGGGGGGGGAACTTGTGCGAGAGACCCAGTACTTC.

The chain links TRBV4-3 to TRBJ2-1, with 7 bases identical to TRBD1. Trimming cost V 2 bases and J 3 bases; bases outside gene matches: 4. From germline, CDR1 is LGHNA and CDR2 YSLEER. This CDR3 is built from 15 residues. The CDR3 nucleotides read TGCGCCAGCAGCCAAACCCGGGACAGCTACAATGAGCAGTTCTTC. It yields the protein CASSQTRDSYNEQFF.

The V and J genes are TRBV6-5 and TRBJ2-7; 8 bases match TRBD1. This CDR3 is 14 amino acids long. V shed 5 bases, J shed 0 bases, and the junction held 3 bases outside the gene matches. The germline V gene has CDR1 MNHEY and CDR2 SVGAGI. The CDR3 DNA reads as TGTGCCAGCAGTAGACAGGGGAGCTCCTACGAGCAGTACTTC. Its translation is CASSRQGSSYEQYF.

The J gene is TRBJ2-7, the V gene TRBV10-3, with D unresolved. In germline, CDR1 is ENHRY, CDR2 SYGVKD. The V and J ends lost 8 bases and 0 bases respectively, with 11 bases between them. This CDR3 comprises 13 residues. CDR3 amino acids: CAIGIGVSYEQYF. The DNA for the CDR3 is TGTGCCATCGGTATCGGTGTCTCCTACGAGCAGTACTTC.

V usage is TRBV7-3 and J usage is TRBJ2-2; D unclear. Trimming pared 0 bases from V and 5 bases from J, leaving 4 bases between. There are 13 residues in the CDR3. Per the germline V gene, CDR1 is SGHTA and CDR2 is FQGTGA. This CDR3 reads CASSLTETGELFF. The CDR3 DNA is TGTGCCAGCAGCTTAACAGAGACCGGGGAGCTGTTTTTT.

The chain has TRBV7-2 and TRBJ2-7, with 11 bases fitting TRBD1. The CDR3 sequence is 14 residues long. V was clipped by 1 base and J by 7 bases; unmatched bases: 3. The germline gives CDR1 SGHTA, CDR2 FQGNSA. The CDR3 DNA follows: TGTGCCAGCAGCTTAGGGACAGGGGGCAGGGAGCAGTACTTC. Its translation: CASSLGTGGREQYF.